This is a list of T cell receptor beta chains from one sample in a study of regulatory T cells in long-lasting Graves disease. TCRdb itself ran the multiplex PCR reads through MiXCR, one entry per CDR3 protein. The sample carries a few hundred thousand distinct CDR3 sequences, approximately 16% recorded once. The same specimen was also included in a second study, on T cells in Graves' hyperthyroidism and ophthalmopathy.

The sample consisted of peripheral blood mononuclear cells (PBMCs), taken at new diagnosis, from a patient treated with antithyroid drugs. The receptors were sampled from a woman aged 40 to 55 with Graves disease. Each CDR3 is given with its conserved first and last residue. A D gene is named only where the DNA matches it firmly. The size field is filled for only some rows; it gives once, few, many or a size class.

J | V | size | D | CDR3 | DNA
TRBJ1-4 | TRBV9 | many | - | CASSVAGTNEKLFF | TGTGCCAGCAGCGTAGCTGGCACAAATGAAAAACTGTTTTTT
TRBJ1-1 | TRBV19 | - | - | CASSIAGGLTNTEAFF | TGTGCCAGTAGTATAGCAGGAGGGTTGACAAACACTGAAGCTTTCTTT
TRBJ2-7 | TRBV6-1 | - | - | CASRPRVVGAPTYEQYF | TGTGCCAGCAGACCCCGGGTGGTGGGAGCCCCAACCTACGAGCAGTACTTC
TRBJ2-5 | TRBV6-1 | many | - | CASATQDLRTQYF | TGTGCCAGTGCTACCCAGGACTTGCGGACCCAGTACTTC
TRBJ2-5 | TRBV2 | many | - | CASTGFSGSKAQYF | TGTGCCAGCACTGGGTTTTCGGGATCAAAGGCCCAGTACTTC
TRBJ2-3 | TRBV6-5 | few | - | CASSYNPLAGTRWGTDTQYF | TGTGCCAGCAGTTACAACCCCCTAGCCGGGACCCGTTGGGGGACAGATACGCAGTATTTT
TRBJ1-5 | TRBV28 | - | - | CASSYQYSNQPQHF | TGTGCCAGCAGTTATCAATATAGCAATCAGCCCCAGCATTTT
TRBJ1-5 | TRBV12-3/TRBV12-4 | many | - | CASSLGGTRNQPQHF | TGTGCCAGCAGTTTGGGGGGGACGCGCAATCAGCCCCAGCATTTT
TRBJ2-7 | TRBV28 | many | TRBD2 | CASSPRTGLDHYEQYF | TGTGCCAGCAGTCCCCGCACGGGACTAGACCACTACGAGCAGTACTTC
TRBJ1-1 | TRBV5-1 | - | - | CASSKGMNTEAFF | TGCGCCAGCAGCAAGGGGATGAACACTGAAGCTTTCTTT
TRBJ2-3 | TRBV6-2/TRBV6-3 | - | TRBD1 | CASSATTGHTDTQYF | TGTGCCAGCAGTGCCACGACAGGGCACACAGATACGCAGTATTTT